This T cell receptor beta chain originates from a study of T cells after yellow fever vaccination (dated by TCRdb to between 2019 and 2020). Concerning the study at large: The SMART-Seq v4 Ultra Low Input RNA kit was used to prepare libraries from fractions with low cell numbers. Two healthy male donors, one aged 18 to 30 and one aged 30 to 39 years, were included in the cohort. Blood samples were taken at several timepoints before and after primary and secondary immunization, and bulk PBMC replicates and cell subsets were isolated. To follow T-cell clones before and after primary and booster YFV17D yellow fever vaccination, bulk TCR alpha and beta repertoires were sequenced over time.

Synthesis of TCR cDNA relied on 5'RACE template switching, a step that introduced a universal primer site along with unique molecular identifiers. cDNA synthesis was primed from both the TCR alpha and TCR beta constant segments. Library amplification used two PCR steps, and the second PCR step added sample barcodes and sequencing adapters. Sequencing of libraries was done on Illumina HiSeq 2500 (2x100 bp) or NovaSeq (2x150 bp). The authors' pipeline ran thus. Demultiplexing of reads and collapsing into UMI consensus sequences were performed with MIGEC, and V(D)J alignment was carried out with MiXCR. Using edgeR on replicate PBMC samples, clonotypes were called vaccine-responding if FDR was below 0.01 and the log2 fold change was above 5 up to day 15. Each bulk clonotype was labeled CD4 or CD8 based on which sequenced repertoire, CD4 or CD8, contained the clonotype at higher abundance. The public reads were run again by TCRdb, first through fastp at Q25 and then through MiXCR, and only productive beta chains were kept. CDR3 protein sequences are deduplicated, and each keeps its most common genes and DNA. It is TCRdb's table, rather than the study itself, that gives the V and J calls and clone size. For this sample the table gives approximately 550,000 distinct CDR3 sequences, of which about a fifth were detected only once. Roughly 13% of the sample rests with the top ten.

As encoded in the germline V gene (reference sequence), CDR1 is LNHDA while CDR2 is SQIVND. There are 15 amino acids in the CDR3, from cysteine to phenylalanine inclusive. Here the CDR3 DNA is all that survives: 45 bases in frame from base 1. V lost 7 bases and J lost 9 bases; the stretch between them is 22 bases long. Remarks on this clonotype: Its antigen is unknown. No clone much larger than this one lies a single base away; base qualities are absent.

The research as a whole found: A small share of clonotypes occurred in both CD4 and CD8 compartments, likely arising from convergent recombination. Because abundant contaminating clonotypes from the bulk population could be contained in FACS-sorted repertoires, computational filtering was required. Only two donors were included in the study, so the extent to which the findings can be generalized is limited. Most clones expanded after primary vaccination were re-detected after the booster (96% of CD4 and around 86% of CD8), suggesting broad memory maintenance. The secondary T-cell response was found to be weaker but faster than the primary response, with a peak reached on day 5 rather than on day 15.

Taken with the paper, the label for treatment or condition translates to: live attenuated yellow fever vaccine strain. At every blood-draw timepoint, two biological replicates of bulk PBMCs were collected. PBMCs were isolated from peripheral blood using a standard Ficoll-Paque protocol. RNA was extracted with TriZol from bulk PBMCs, CD4 and CD8 fractions, and dextramer-positive and dextramer-negative fractions. Rearrangement joined TRBV19 to TRBJ1-5, and perhaps TRBD1 as D gene, on 5 matching bases. The sequence was collected from a man aged 25-45 years who received the YFV17D yellow fever vaccine. The sample consisted of PBMCs, taken 15 days after the yellow fever booster vaccination. The DNA reads as follows: TGTGCCAGTACCCCCGGTCGGAGGGGAGGCTCGCCCCAGCATTTT. Translation gives CASTPGRRGGSPQHF. This CDR3, with the reference TRBV19 and TRBJ1-5 proteins standing in past its ends, gives the full variable domain DGGITQSPKYLFRKEGQNVTLSCEQNLNHDAMYWYRQDPGQGLRLIYYSQIVNDFQKGDIAEGYSVSREKKESFPLTVTSAQKNPTAFYLCASTPGRRGGSPQHFGDGTRLSIL.